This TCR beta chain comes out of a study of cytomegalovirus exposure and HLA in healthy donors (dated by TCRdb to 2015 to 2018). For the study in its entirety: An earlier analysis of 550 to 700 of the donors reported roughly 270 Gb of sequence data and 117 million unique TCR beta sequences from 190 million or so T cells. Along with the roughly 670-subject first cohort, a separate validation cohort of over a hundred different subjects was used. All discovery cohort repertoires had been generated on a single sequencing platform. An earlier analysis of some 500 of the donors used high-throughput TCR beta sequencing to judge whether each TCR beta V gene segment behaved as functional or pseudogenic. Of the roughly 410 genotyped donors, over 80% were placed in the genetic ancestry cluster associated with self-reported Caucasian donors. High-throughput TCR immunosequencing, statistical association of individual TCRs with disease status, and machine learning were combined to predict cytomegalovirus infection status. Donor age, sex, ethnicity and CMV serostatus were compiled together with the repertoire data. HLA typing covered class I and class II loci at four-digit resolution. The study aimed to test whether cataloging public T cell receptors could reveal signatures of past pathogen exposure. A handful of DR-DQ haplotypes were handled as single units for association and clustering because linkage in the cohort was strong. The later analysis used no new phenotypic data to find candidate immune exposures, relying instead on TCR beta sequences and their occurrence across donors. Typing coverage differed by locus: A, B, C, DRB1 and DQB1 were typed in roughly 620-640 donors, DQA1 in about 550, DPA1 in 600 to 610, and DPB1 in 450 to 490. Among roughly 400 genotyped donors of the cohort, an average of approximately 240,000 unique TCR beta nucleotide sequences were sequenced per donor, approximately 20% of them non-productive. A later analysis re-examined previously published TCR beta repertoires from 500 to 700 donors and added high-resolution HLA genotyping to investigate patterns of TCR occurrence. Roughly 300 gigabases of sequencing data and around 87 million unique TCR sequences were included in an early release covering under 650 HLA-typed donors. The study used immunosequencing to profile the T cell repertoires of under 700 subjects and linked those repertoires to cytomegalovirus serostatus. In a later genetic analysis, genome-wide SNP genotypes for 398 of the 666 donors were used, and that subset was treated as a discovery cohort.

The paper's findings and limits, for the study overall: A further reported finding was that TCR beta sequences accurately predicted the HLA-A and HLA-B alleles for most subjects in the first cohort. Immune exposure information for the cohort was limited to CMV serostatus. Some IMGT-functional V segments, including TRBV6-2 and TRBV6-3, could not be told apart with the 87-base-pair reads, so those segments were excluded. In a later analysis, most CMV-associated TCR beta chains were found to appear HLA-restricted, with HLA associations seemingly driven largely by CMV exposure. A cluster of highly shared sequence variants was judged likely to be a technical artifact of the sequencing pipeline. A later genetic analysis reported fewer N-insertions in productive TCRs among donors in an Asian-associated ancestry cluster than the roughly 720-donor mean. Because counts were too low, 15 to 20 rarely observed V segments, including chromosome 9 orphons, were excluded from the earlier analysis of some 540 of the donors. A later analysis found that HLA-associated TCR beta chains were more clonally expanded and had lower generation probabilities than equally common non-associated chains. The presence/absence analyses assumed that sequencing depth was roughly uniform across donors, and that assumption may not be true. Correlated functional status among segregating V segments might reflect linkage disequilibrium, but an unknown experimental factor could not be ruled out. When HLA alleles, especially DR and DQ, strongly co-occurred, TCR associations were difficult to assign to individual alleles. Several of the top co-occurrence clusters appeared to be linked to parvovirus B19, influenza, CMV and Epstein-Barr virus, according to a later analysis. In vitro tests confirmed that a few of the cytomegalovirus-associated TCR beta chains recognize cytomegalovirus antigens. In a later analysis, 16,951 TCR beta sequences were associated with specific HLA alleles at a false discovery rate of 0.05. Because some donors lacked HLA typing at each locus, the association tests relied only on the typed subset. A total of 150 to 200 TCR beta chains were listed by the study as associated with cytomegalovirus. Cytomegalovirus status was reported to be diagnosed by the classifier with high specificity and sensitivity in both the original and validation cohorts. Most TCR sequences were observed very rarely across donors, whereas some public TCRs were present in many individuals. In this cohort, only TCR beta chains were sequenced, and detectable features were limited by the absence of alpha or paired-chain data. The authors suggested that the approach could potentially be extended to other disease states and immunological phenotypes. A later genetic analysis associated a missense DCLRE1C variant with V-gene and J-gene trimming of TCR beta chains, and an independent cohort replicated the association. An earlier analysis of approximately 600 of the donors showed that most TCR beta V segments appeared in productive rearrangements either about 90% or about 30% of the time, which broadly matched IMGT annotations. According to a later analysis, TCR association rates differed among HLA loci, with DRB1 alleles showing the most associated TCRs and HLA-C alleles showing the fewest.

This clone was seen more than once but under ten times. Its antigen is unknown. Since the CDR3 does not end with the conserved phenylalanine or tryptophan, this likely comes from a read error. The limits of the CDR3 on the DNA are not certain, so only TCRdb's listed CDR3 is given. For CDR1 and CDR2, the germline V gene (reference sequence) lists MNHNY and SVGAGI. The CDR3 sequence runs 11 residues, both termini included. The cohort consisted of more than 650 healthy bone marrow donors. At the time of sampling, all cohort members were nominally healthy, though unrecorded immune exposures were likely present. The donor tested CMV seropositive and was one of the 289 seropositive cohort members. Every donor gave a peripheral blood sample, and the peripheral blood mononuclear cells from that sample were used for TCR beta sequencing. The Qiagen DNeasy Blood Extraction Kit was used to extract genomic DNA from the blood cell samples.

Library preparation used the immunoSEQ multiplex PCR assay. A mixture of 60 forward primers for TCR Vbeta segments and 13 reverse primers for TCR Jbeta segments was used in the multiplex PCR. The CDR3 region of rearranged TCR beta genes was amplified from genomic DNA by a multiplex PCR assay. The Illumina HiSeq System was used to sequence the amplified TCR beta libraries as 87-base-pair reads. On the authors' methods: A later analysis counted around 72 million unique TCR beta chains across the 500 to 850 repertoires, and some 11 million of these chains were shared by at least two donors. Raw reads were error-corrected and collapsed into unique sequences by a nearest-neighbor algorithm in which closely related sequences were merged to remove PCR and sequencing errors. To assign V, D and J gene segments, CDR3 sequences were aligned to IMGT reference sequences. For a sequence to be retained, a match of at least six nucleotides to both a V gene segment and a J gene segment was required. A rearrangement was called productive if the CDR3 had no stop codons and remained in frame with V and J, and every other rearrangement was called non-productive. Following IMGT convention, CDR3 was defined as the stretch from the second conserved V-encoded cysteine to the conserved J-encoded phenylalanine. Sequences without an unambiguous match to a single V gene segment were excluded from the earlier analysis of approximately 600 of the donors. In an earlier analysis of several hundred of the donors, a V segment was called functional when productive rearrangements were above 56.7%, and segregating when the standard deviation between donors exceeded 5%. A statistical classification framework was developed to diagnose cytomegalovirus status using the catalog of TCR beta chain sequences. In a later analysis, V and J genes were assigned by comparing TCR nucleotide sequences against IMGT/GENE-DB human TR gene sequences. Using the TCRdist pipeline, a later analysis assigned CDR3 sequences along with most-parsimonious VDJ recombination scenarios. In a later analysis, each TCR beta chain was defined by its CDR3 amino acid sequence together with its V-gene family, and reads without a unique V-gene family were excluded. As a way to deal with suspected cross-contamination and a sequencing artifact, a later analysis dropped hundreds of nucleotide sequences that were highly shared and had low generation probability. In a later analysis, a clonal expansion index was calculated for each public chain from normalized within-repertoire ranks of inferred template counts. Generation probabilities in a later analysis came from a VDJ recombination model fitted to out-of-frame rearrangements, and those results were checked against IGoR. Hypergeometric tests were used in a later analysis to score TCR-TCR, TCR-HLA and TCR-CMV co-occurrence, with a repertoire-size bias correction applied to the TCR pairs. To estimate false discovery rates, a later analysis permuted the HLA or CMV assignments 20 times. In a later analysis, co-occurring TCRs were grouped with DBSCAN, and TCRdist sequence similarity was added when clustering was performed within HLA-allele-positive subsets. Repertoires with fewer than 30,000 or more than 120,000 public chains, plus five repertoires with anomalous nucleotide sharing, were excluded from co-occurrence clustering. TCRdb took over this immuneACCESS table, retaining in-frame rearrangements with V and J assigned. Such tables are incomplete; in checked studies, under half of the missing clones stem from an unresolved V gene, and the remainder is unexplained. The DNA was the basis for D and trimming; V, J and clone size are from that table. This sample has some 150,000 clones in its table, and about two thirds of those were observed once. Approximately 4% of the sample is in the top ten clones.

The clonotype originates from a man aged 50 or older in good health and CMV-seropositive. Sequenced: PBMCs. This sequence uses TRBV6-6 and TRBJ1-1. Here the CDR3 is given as CASYDGINLLS.